This T cell receptor beta chain comes out of a study of cytomegalovirus exposure and HLA in healthy donors. In its sample, this clone was seen once. Primers for the PCR totalled 60 Vbeta and 13 Jbeta. Libraries were prepared by immunoSEQ multiplex PCR; TCRdb keeps only in-frame clonotypes and omits some of them. The sample contains 150,000 to 200,000 clones, roughly four fifths of which appear only once. This CDR3 contains 16 residues. V shed 2 bases, J shed 4 bases, and the junction held 6 bases outside the gene matches. The germline gives CDR1 SGHVS, CDR2 FQNEAQ. Sequenced material: PBMCs. The chain is built from TRBV7-8 and TRBJ1-2; 11 bases map to TRBD1. The TCR originated in a man in his late teens or twenties in good health and CMV-seronegative. The CDR3 region has the DNA TGTGCCAGCAGCTTAAGGGGACAGGGGGGAGTCTATGGCTACACCTTC. Translating gives CASSLRGQGGVYGYTF. Together with reference TRBV7-8 and TRBJ1-2, the CDR3 gives the full variable domain: GAGVSQSPRYKVAKRGQDVALRCDPISGHVSLFWYQQALGQGPEFLTYFQNEAQLDKSGLPSDRFFAERPEGSVSTLKIQRTQQEDSAVYLCASSLRGQGGVYGYTFGSGTRLTVV.